Here is one TCR beta chain with its context. The target antigen is unknown. This sample stems from a study of T cell responses to AZD1222 COVID-19 vaccine. Study-level findings and limits: Dominant at 160-218 and 743-854, vaccine-associated CD4 TCRs also spanned spike. Clonal diversity was possibly underestimated, and the donors were mostly white British, with more females. Per reports, nearly half of all spike-specific TCRs target regions that are unmutated in variants.

Repertoires were generated with immunoSEQ multiplex PCR, while TCRdb's copy carries only in-frame clones and drops some. The profile shows around 200,000 clones, around 94% of them singletons. The CDR3 has 16 amino acids. Per the germline V gene, CDR1 is SGHRS and CDR2 is YFSETQ. V was trimmed by 4 bases and J by 0 bases, leaving 11 bases between them. The TCR sequence derives from an adult who received the AZD1222 COVID-19 vaccine. Sequencing was performed on peripheral blood, taken 28 days after the second AZD1222 dose. V usage is TRBV5-1 and J usage is TRBJ2-6, with D maybe TRBD2 (5 bases). The CDR3 DNA is TGCGCCAGCAGCCCGGTCGGGGACTCTGGGGCCAACGTCCTGACTTTC. Translated, it gives CASSPVGDSGANVLTF.